These 10 T cell receptor beta chains originate from one sample sequenced in a study of OX40 agonist ivuxolimab in advanced cancers. The library came from the immunoSEQ multiplex PCR assay. In TCRdb, the immuneACCESS table is reduced to in-frame sequences with V and J assigned. These tables do not hold every clone; where another copy was compared, an unresolved V gene accounts for under half, and the others remain unexplained. The sample profile shows roughly 60,000 clones; approximately 81% of them were found once. The ten biggest clones cover less than 5.5% of the sample. Sequenced here: CD4+ or CD8+ T cells sorted from blood, sampled in a trial of the OX40 agonist ivuxolimab. These receptors all stem from an adult with an advanced solid tumor such as melanoma, head and neck, liver or kidney cancer.

This clone was recorded only once. The chain combines TRBV5-6 with TRBJ2-1; TRBD2 is a possible D gene (6 bases). Trimming cost V 1 base and J 10 bases, with 12 bases left between them. CDR3 length: 13 residues. CDR1 and CDR2 (germline): SGHDT, YYEEEE. Written as DNA, the CDR3 is TGTGCCAGCAGCTTGACTGTGCGGGACGAGCAGTTCTTC. Its translation: CASSLTVRDEQFF. The full variable domain, rest sourced from reference TRBV5-6 and TRBJ2-1, is DAGVTQSPTHLIKTRGQQVTLRCSPKSGHDTVSWYQQALGQGPQFIFQYYEEEERQRGNFPDRFSGHQFPNYSSELNVNALLLGDSALYLCASSLTVRDEQFFGPGTRLTVL.

The rearrangement links TRBV30 to TRBJ2-7; D ambiguous. The V end lost 1 base, the J end lost 3 bases, and 7 bases lay between the germline ends. Germline-derived CDR1 and CDR2 are GTSNPN and SVGIG (reference sequence). The CDR3 contains 12 residues. CDR3 nucleotide sequence: TGTGCCTGGAGTGAAACCAGCTACGAGCAGTACTTC. This sequence encodes CAWSETSYEQYF.

This clone was detected only once. This sequence joins TRBV14 and TRBJ2-7; D remains unclear. The CDR3 sequence is 13 residues long. V shed 1 base and J shed 4 bases, with 8 bases lying between them. The germline gives CDR1 SGHDN, CDR2 FVKESK. The CDR3 protein is CASSQGWNYEQYF. CDR3 nucleotides: TGTGCCAGCAGCCAAGGATGGAATTACGAGCAGTACTTC. Supplemented by reference TRBV14 and TRBJ2-7, the full variable domain reads EAGVTQFPSHSVIEKGQTVTLRCDPISGHDNLYWYRRVMGKEIKFLLHFVKESKQDESGMPNNRFLAERTGGTYSTLKVQPAELEDSGVYFCASSQGWNYEQYFGPGTRLTVT.

This chain's CDR3 is CASSSTRARSDPSYNEQFF. The CDR3 DNA follows: TGTGCCAGCAGCTCGACAAGAGCGCGTAGCGACCCCTCCTACAATGAGCAGTTCTTC. This sequence joins TRBV7-3 and TRBJ2-1; a possible D gene is TRBD2 (5 bases). CDR1 is SGHTA and CDR2 is FQGTGA in the germline V gene. The CDR3 is 19 amino acids. The V end lost 4 bases, the J end lost 0 bases, and 22 bases lay between the germline ends. Full variable domain (rest looked up from reference TRBV7-3 and TRBJ2-1): GAGVSQTPSNKVTEKGKYVELRCDPISGHTALYWYRQSLGQGPEFLIYFQGTGAADDSGLPNDRFFAVRPEGSVSTLKIQRTERGDSAVYLCASSSTRARSDPSYNEQFFGPGTRLTVL.

The chain uses TRBV29-1 and TRBJ2-1, with D uncertain. The CDR3 is 13 amino acids. The V and J ends lost 0 bases and 8 bases respectively, with 11 bases between them. Germline V gene data show CDR1 as SQVTM and CDR2 as ANQGSEA. The CDR3 sequence is CSVEDLLVDEQFF. The CDR3 DNA is TGCAGCGTTGAAGATCTTCTAGTTGATGAGCAGTTCTTC.

The V and J genes are TRBV18 and TRBJ2-1; D is perhaps TRBD1 (5 bases). V dropped 4 bases and J dropped 5 bases, with 12 bases sitting between them. This CDR3 region has 14 residues. CDR1 is KGHSH, CDR2 LQKENI, per germline. The CDR3 spells CASSQGPENNEQFF. The DNA of the CDR3 is TGTGCCAGCTCACAGGGGCCGGAAAACAATGAGCAGTTCTTC.

J is TRBJ1-3 and V is TRBV30; possible D gene TRBD1, 5 bases. V was trimmed by 3 bases and J by 4 bases, leaving 7 bases between them. The CDR3 is 12 residues long. Germline CDR1 reads GTSNPN; CDR2 reads SVGIG (reference sequence). CDR3 bases: TGTGCCTGGAGGGGGGAGGGAAACACCATATATTTT. Amino acid sequence: CAWRGEGNTIYF.

In this sample, this clone turned up a few times. The chain links TRBV30 to TRBJ1-2, with D unclear. The germline V gene encodes CDR1 GTSNPN and CDR2 SVGIG (reference sequence). This CDR3 region has 10 residues. V was clipped by 3 bases and J by 8 bases, with 7 bases between them. The CDR3 is CAWRKSGYTF. The CDR3 bases are TGTGCCTGGAGAAAGTCCGGCTACACCTTC.

The chain joins TRBV6-5 to TRBJ1-1, with no clear D. The CDR3 has 14 residues. Trimming left V 8 bases short and J 0 bases short, with 13 bases between. CDR1 is MNHEY, CDR2 SVGAGI, per germline. The CDR3: CASSSNSLNTEAFF. CDR3 in DNA: TGTGCCAGCTCTTCGAACAGTTTGAACACTGAAGCTTTCTTT.

The genes are TRBV4-1 and TRBJ2-7; D is undetermined. CDR1 is MGHRA, CDR2 YSYEKL, per germline. V lost 1 base to trimming and J lost 6 bases, with 22 bases between them. This CDR3 spans 17 amino acids. CDR3 in DNA: TGCGCCAGCAGCCAAGCTCTAGTGGGCGTGGTAGTCCGCGAGCAGTACTTC. Protein: CASSQALVGVVVREQYF.